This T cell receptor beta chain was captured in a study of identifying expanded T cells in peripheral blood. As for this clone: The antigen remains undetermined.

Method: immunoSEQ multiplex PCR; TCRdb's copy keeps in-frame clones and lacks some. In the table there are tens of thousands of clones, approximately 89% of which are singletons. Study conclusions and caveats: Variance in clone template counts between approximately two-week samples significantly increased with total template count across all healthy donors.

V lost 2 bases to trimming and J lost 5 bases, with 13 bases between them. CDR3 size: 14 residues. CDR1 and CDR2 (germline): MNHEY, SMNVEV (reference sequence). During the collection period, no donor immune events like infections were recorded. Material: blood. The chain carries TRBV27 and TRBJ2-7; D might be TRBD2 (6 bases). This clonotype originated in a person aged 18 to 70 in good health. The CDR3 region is CASSLGRGGDEQYF. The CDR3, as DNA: TGTGCCAGCAGTTTAGGTCGAGGAGGGGACGAGCAGTACTTC.